This T cell receptor beta chain was captured in a study of blood T cell repertoires in COVID-19. About the study: There were acute and convalescent COVID-19 samples, and they came from the United States, Italy and Spain. PBMCs, B-cell-depleted T cells, or T cells provided the cDNA or gDNA that made up the material.

Generated by immunoSEQ multiplex PCR, the TCRdb table keeps only in-frame clones and is missing some. The data contain about 270,000 clones, 82% of them singletons. CDR3 length: 15 amino acids. V was pared by 3 bases and J by 6 bases, with 4 bases of the junction left unmatched. The germline gives CDR1 MNHNS, CDR2 SASEGT. The clonotype was recovered from a woman aged 18-30 years with acute or convalescent COVID-19. V usage is TRBV6-1 and J usage is TRBJ2-1, with TRBD2 identical over 11 bases. Sequencing input: peripheral blood. CDR3 in amino acids: CASSDLAGGINEQFF. The DNA of the CDR3 is TGTGCCAGCAGTGATCTAGCGGGAGGAATCAATGAGCAGTTCTTC.